The present T cell receptor (beta chain) was sequenced within a study of cytomegalovirus exposure and HLA in healthy donors. Overall study results and limits: The listing of roughly 160 TCR beta chains classed them as cytomegalovirus-associated.

It was with 60 Vbeta and 13 Jbeta primers that the PCR ran. Sequenced by immunoSEQ multiplex PCR; TCRdb stores in-frame clones only, minus some. The table has approximately 160,000 clones, 68% seen once. Trimming at V came to 0 bases and at J to 5 bases, leaving 7 bases not matched to a gene. This CDR3 has 15 amino acids. Germline CDR1 reads MNHEY; CDR2 reads SMNVEV (reference sequence). With regard to this clone: Its target is not known.

The chain employs TRBV27 and TRBJ2-7, with TRBD1 matching over 7 bases. The TCR originated in a woman aged 40 to 50 in good health and CMV-seropositive. Sequenced input: PBMCs. In DNA form, the CDR3 reads TGTGCCAGCAGTTTATCAAGGGGGCGGTTACACGAGCAGTACTTC. Encoded protein: CASSLSRGRLHEQYF.